Below are 29 T cell receptor beta chains sequenced from a single sample in a study of blood T cell repertoires in COVID-19. Sequencing was performed with immunoSEQ multiplex PCR; in TCRdb, only in-frame clones are kept and a portion is missing. This table has a few hundred thousand clones, about 90% appearing once. Specimen: PBMCs or T cells enriched from blood (not recorded which). The receptors shown here come from a man younger than 45 who had recovered from COVID-19.

The chain recombines TRBV10-3 with TRBJ1-2; D is unclear. The V gene's germline CDR1 is ENHRY and CDR2 SYGVKD. The CDR3 has 13 amino acids. The ends were cut back, 6 bases at V and 6 bases at J, with 14 bases in the middle. As DNA, the CDR3 is TGTGCCATCAGCTACCGCCCAGAGGATGGCTACACCTTC. It translates to CAISYRPEDGYTF.

The V call is TRBV11-3, the J call TRBJ2-1, with a weak D call TRBD2 (5 bases). The V gene's germline CDR1 is SGHNT and CDR2 YENEEA. The CDR3 has 15 amino acids. V was pared by 5 bases and J by 12 bases, with 23 bases between. The CDR3 sequence is CASSLRGLFYYGQFF. CDR3 in DNA: TGTGCCAGCAGCCTCAGAGGGCTGTTCTATTATGGGCAGTTCTTC.

In nucleotides, the CDR3 is TGTGCCAGTAGCGAAACAGCCTCTCCGGCCTACGAGCAGTACTTC. Translating it yields CASSETASPAYEQYF. The chain has TRBV19 and TRBJ2-7; D is unresolved. The V end was cut by 6 bases, the J end by 2 bases, with 17 bases between. CDR1 is LNHDA and CDR2 is SQIVND in the germline V gene (reference sequence). This CDR3 contains 15 residues.

The chain employs TRBV28 and TRBJ2-5; 11 positions agree with TRBD1. CDR1 is MDHEN, CDR2 SYDVKM, per germline. The ends lost 3 bases at V and 5 bases at J; junction bases unmatched: 5. The CDR3 extends over 15 amino acids. This chain's CDR3 is CASSFPGQGGETQYF. As DNA, the CDR3 is TGTGCCAGCAGTTTCCCGGGACAGGGGGGCGAGACCCAGTACTTC.

This chain links TRBV6-2 or TRBV6-3 with TRBJ1-1, with 8 bases aligning to TRBD1. CDR3 length equals 12 residues. V trimming: 5 bases; J trimming: 10 bases; junction bases outside the gene matches: 6. CDR1 is MNHEY and CDR2 is SVGEGT in the germline V gene. The CDR3 DNA is TGTGCCAGCAGTGGACAGGGACCACGAGCTTTCTTT. Protein sequence: CASSGQGPRAFF.

The chain couples TRBV18 to TRBJ1-3; 9 positions agree with TRBD1. Germline CDR1 is KGHSH and CDR2 is LQKENI. The CDR3 runs 14 residues. With V trimmed by 4 bases and J by 4 bases, 2 bases remained unmatched. This chain's CDR3 is CASSHGTGGNTIYF. For the CDR3, the DNA is TGTGCCAGCTCACATGGGACAGGGGGAAACACCATATATTTT.

This clone was recorded only once. The chain joins TRBV2 to TRBJ1-6; D gene unclear. Germline V gene data show CDR1 as SNHLY and CDR2 as FYNNEI. Trimming took off 8 bases at V and 9 bases at J, with 14 bases between the two ends. The CDR3 extends over 13 amino acids. CDR3 region: CASLEGKRSPLHF. CDR3 nucleotide sequence: TGTGCCAGCCTGGAGGGAAAACGTTCACCCCTCCACTTT.

The V and J genes are TRBV5-1 and TRBJ2-7, with TRBD1 as a possible D gene (6 bases). The V end lost 4 bases, the J end lost 6 bases, and 23 bases lay between the germline ends. CDR1 and CDR2 from the germline V gene are SGHRS and YFSETQ. This CDR3 has 16 amino acids. The chain's CDR3 is CASSHEYGQPYSEQYF. CDR3 nucleotide sequence: TGCGCCAGCAGCCACGAATACGGACAGCCGTATAGCGAGCAGTACTTC.

The chain couples TRBV9 to TRBJ1-5; D gene ambiguous. CDR1 is SGDLS and CDR2 is YYNGEE in the germline V gene. The CDR3 is 12 residues long. Trimming shortened V by 6 bases and J by 7 bases, and 11 bases separated the two germline ends. The CDR3 loop is CASIEIQQPQHF. In DNA form, the CDR3 reads TGTGCCAGCATCGAAATCCAGCAGCCCCAGCATTTT.

The rearrangement uses TRBV6-5 and TRBJ1-6, with TRBD1 as a possible D gene (5 bases). CDR1 MNHEY and CDR2 SVGAGI come from the germline V gene. Trimming stripped 6 bases from V and 8 bases from J, with 11 bases between. The CDR3 contains 13 residues. Written as DNA, the CDR3 is TGTGCCAGCAGGACAGAGGCGGATTCACCCCTCCACTTT. Amino acids: CASRTEADSPLHF.

The CDR3 loop is CASSRTGTNYGYTF. The DNA for the CDR3 is TGTGCCAGCAGTAGGACAGGGACTAACTATGGCTACACCTTC. This rearrangement joins TRBV7-8 to TRBJ1-2; 8 positions agree with TRBD1. Germline assignment: CDR1 SGHVS and CDR2 FQNEAQ. V dropped 6 bases and J dropped 0; count of bases not matched to a gene: 3. CDR3 length equals 14 residues.

This chain connects TRBV7-9 to TRBJ1-1; a possible D gene is TRBD1 (6 bases). The germline V and J ends were trimmed by 3 bases and 2 bases, with 22 bases remaining between them. Per the germline V gene, CDR1 is SEHNR and CDR2 is FQNEAQ (reference sequence). The CDR3 length is 18 residues. The CDR3 spells CASSFGMTGGTANTEAFF. As DNA, the CDR3 is TGTGCCAGCAGCTTCGGTATGACTGGGGGCACAGCTAACACTGAAGCTTTCTTT.

The chain uses TRBV5-1 and TRBJ2-1, with TRBD2 matching 13 bases. The germline V gene encodes CDR1 SGHRS and CDR2 YFSETQ. The CDR3 covers 17 residues. With 3 bases clipped from V and 5 bases from J, the junction kept 8 bases outside the gene matches. The CDR3 protein is CASSSRLAGGLNNEQFF. CDR3 nucleotides: TGCGCCAGCAGCTCCCGACTAGCGGGGGGCCTAAACAATGAGCAGTTCTTC.

Many counts were recorded for this clone. The chain joins TRBV11-3 to TRBJ2-3; 11 bases agree with TRBD2. CDR3 length: 16 amino acids. After removal of 4 bases from V and 2 bases from J, the junction contained 5 bases not matched to a gene. From germline, CDR1 is SGHNT and CDR2 YENEEA. Written as DNA, the CDR3 is TGTGCCAGCAGCTCCAGACTAGCGGGGACCACAGATACGCAGTATTTT. This codes for CASSSRLAGTTDTQYF.

The chain is built from TRBV5-1 and TRBJ2-7, with D unresolved. From germline, CDR1 is SGHRS and CDR2 YFSETQ. Trimming left V 0 bases short and J 0 bases short, with 4 bases between. The CDR3 is made up of 13 amino acids. The CDR3: CASSLESSYEQYF. The CDR3 bases are TGCGCCAGCAGCTTGGAGAGCTCCTACGAGCAGTACTTC.

This clone was counted a single time. V usage is TRBV4-1 and J usage is TRBJ1-3, with D hard to call. The CDR3 sequence is 18 residues long. V was trimmed by 0 bases and J by 0 bases, leaving 15 bases between them. Germline loops: CDR1 MGHRA, CDR2 YSYEKL. The DNA for the CDR3 is TGCGCCAGCAGCCAAGATGGAGGGCAGGCGTTCTCTGGAAACACCATATATTTT. This sequence encodes CASSQDGGQAFSGNTIYF.

The chain links TRBV11-2 to TRBJ2-5, with D maybe TRBD1 (6 bases). This CDR3 has 17 amino acids. Germline CDR1 and CDR2: SGHAT and FQNNGV. The ends were cut back, 2 bases at V and 0 bases at J, with 16 bases in the middle. The chain's CDR3 is CASSLLGRGAYQETQYF. The CDR3 DNA reads TGTGCCAGCAGCTTATTGGGCAGGGGAGCGTACCAAGAGACCCAGTACTTC. The full variable domain, in which reference TRBV11-2 and TRBJ2-5 provide the parts outside the CDR3, is EAGVAQSPRYKIIEKRQSVAFWCNPISGHATLYWYQQILGQGPKLLIQFQNNGVVDDSQLPKDRFSAERLKGVDSTLKIQPAKLEDSAVYLCASSLLGRGAYQETQYFGPGTRLLVL.

V gene TRBV27 combines with J gene TRBJ2-7; 9 positions match TRBD1. CDR3 length equals 15 residues. J gave up 2 bases and V 2 bases, and 4 bases lay outside the gene matches. In germline, CDR1 is MNHEY, CDR2 SMNVEV (reference sequence). The CDR3 DNA sequence: TGTGCCAGCAGTTTACTCGGGACAGGGCCCTACGAGCAGTACTTC. Translated, it gives CASSLLGTGPYEQYF.

With regard to this clone: Other DNA sequences from this sample encode an identical CDR3 as well. The chain employs TRBV18 and TRBJ1-1, with a possible D match to TRBD1 (5 bases). The germline V gene encodes CDR1 KGHSH and CDR2 LQKENI. CDR3 length: 14 residues. V lost 3 bases and J 0 bases, leaving 8 bases between the germline ends. The CDR3 DNA reads as TGTGCCAGCTCACCGGCAGGGTTGAACACTGAAGCTTTCTTT. Translated, it gives CASSPAGLNTEAFF. Combining the CDR3 with reference TRBV18 and TRBJ1-1 gives the whole variable domain NAGVMQNPRHLVRRRGQEARLRCSPMKGHSHVYWYRQLPEEGLKFMVYLQKENIIDESGMPKERFSAEFPKEGPSILRIQQVVRGDSAAYFCASSPAGLNTEAFFGQGTRLTVV.

This chain uses TRBV30 with TRBJ1-4; 9 nucleotides match TRBD1. The CDR3 is 14 amino acids. Germline V gene data show CDR1 as GTSNPN and CDR2 as SVGIG (reference sequence). Germline trimming cut 4 bases from V and 5 bases from J; bases unmatched to any gene: 5. CDR3 sequence: CAWKFGQGNEKLFF. CDR3 in DNA: TGTGCCTGGAAATTCGGACAGGGGAATGAAAAACTGTTTTTT.

This clone was seen more than once but under ten times. The J gene is TRBJ2-5, the V gene TRBV6-5, with TRBD2 as a possible D gene (5 bases). This CDR3 has 15 residues. The germline CDR1 and CDR2 sequences are MNHEY and SVGAGI. V gave up 4 bases and J gave up 7 bases, with 19 bases separating them. The CDR3 DNA follows: TGTGCCAGCAGTTTTAAAGGTGGATCCGGAGGGACCCAGTACTTC. Protein sequence: CASSFKGGSGGTQYF.

The chain employs TRBV14 and TRBJ2-1; the D gene is possibly TRBD2 (6 bases). V lost 4 bases to trimming and J lost 0 bases, with 13 bases between them. Germline assignment: CDR1 SGHDN and CDR2 FVKESK. The CDR3 is 16 amino acids. CDR3 coding DNA: TGTGCCAGCAGCCGGATGCGGGGCAGCTCCTACAATGAGCAGTTCTTC. This sequence encodes CASSRMRGSSYNEQFF.

The J gene is TRBJ2-7, the V gene TRBV2, with 8 bases that match TRBD1. The CDR3 length is 13 residues. The germline V gene has CDR1 SNHLY and CDR2 FYNNEI. Trimming removed 4 bases from V and 2 bases from J; junction bases left unmatched: 1. In DNA form, the CDR3 reads TGTGCCAGCAGTGGGACAGGGACCTACGAGCAGTACTTC. This translates into CASSGTGTYEQYF.

For the CDR3, the DNA is TGTGCCAGCAGTCCCCGGGGGGGACAGGGTCGTGAAAAACTGTTTTTT. Encoded protein: CASSPRGGQGREKLFF. This rearrangement joins TRBV28 to TRBJ1-4; 9 bases match TRBD1. Germline loops: CDR1 MDHEN, CDR2 SYDVKM. This CDR3 comprises 16 residues. V was pared by 5 bases and J by 7 bases, with 11 bases of the junction left unmatched.

The CDR3 here is CASSISPGQGPYGYTF. The CDR3 coding sequence is TGTGCCAGTAGTATAAGCCCCGGACAGGGCCCCTATGGCTACACCTTC. The chain is built from TRBV19 and TRBJ1-2, with 8 bases that match TRBD1. The germline V gene encodes CDR1 LNHDA and CDR2 SQIVND (reference sequence). The CDR3 length is 16 residues. J was trimmed by 4 bases and V by 2 bases; bases with no gene match: 9.

The chain recombines TRBV7-9 with TRBJ1-4; possibly TRBD1 for D (6 bases). The ends were cut back, 4 bases at V and 11 bases at J, with 14 bases in the middle. The length of the CDR3 is 13 residues. CDR1 is SEHNR, CDR2 FQNEAQ, per germline (reference sequence). CDR3 bases: TGTGCCAGCAGCTCACAGGGAACCCTCAAACTGTTTTTT. As protein: CASSSQGTLKLFF.

V usage is TRBV12-3 or TRBV12-4 and J usage is TRBJ2-3; D is unclear. The CDR3 contains 11 residues. V was trimmed by 3 bases and J by 7 bases, leaving 5 bases between them. CDR3 protein: CASSLQYTQYF. The DNA for the CDR3 is TGTGCCAGCAGTTTGCAGTATACGCAGTATTTT.

CDR3 coding DNA: TGTGCCAGCAGTATGGGGGGAGTCAGTGGCTACACCTTC. Translating gives CASSMGGVSGYTF. This chain links TRBV12-3 or TRBV12-4 with TRBJ1-2; a weak D match, TRBD1 (5 bases). V lost 5 bases and J 7 bases, leaving 14 bases between the germline ends. The CDR3 spans 13 residues.

The gene calls are TRBV4-2 and TRBJ2-5; D perhaps matches TRBD2 (6 bases). CDR1 and CDR2 from the germline V gene are LGHNA and YNFKEQ. This CDR3 region has 13 residues. The germline V and J ends were trimmed by 2 bases and 3 bases, with 7 bases remaining between them. The CDR3 sequence is CASSQPGEETQYF. Written as DNA, the CDR3 is TGTGCCAGCAGCCAACCGGGAGAAGAGACCCAGTACTTC.